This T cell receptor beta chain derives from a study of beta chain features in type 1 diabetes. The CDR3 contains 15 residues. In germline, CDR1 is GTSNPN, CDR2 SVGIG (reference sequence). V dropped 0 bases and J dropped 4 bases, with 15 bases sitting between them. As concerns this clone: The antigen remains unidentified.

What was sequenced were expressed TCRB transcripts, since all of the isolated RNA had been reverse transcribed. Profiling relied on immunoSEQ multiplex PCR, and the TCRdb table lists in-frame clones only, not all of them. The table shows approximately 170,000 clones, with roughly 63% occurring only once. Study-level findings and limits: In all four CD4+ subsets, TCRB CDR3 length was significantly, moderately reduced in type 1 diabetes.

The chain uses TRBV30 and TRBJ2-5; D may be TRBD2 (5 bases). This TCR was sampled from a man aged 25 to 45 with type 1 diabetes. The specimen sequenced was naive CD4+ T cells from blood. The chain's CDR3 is CAWSVSGGNGETQYF. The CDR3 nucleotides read TGTGCCTGGAGTGTGAGCGGTGGGAATGGAGAGACCCAGTACTTC.